This TCR beta chain is drawn from a study of patients and donors after allogeneic stem cell transplantation. In TCRdb, the RT-PCR reads were re-called with MiXCR into one record per CDR3 protein. The sample carries roughly 940,000 distinct CDR3 sequences, roughly 18% recorded once. Sequenced input: blood, either unsorted or a sorted T cell fraction (not recorded which). This receptor was obtained from a human donor who was either an allogeneic HSCT recipient or a stem cell or donor lymphocyte infusion donor (not recorded which). It is not recorded whose cells these are; they may come from a transplant donor.

In DNA, the CDR3 is TGTGCCAGCAGTTTAACAGGGCTTGGTGAAAAACTGTTTTTT. This encodes CASSLTGLGEKLFF. The J gene is TRBJ1-4, the V gene TRBV12-3 or TRBV12-4; tentative D call: TRBD1 (6 bases). The CDR3 runs 14 residues. V lost 2 bases to trimming and J lost 7 bases, with 11 bases between them.